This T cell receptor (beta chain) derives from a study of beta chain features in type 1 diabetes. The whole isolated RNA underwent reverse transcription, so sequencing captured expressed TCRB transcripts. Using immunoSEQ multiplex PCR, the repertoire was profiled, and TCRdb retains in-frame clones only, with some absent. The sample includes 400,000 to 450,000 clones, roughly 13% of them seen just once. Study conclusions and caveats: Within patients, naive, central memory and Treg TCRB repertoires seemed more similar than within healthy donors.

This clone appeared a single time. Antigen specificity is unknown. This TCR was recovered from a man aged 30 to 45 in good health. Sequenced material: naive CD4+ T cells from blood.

The CDR3 DNA reads TGCGCCAGCTTCCAGCGGGGCCAAGAGACCCAGTACTTC. Encoded protein: CASFQRGQETQYF. This chain joins TRBV5-1 and TRBJ2-5; 7 positions agree with TRBD2. The germline V gene has CDR1 SGHRS and CDR2 YFSETQ. The CDR3 extends over 13 amino acids. The ends lost 7 bases at V and 1 base at J; junction bases unmatched: 4.